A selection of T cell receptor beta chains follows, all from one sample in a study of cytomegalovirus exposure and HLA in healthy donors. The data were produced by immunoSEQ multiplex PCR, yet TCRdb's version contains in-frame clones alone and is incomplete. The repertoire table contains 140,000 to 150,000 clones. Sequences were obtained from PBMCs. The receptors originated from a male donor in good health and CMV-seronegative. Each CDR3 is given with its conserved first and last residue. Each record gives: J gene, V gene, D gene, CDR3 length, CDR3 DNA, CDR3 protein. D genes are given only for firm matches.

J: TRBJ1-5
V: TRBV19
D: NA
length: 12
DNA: TGTGCCAGTAGTGAGGTCAAACAGCCCCAGCATTTT
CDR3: CASSEVKQPQHF

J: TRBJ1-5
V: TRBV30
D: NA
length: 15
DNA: TGTGCCTGGAGTCGGGAGTATCTAAGCAATCAGCCCCAGCATTTT
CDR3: CAWSREYLSNQPQHF

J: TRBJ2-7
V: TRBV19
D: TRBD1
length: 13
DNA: TGTGCCAGTAGTACGGACAGGGCAAGGGAGCAGTACTTC
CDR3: CASSTDRAREQYF

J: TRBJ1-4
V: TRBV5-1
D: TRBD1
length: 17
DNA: TGCGCCAGCAGCTTGAGGGGACAGGGATCTGCTAATGAAAAACTGTTTTTT
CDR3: CASSLRGQGSANEKLFF

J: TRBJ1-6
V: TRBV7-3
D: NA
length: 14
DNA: TGTGCCAGCAGCTTGGAGGGAACAATATCACCCCTCCACTTT
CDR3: CASSLEGTISPLHF

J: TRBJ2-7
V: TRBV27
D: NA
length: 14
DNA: TGTGCCAGCAAGGGGTCTGGCAGTTTGAAGGAGCAGTACTTC
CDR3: CASKGSGSLKEQYF

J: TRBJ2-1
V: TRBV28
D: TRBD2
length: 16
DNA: TGTGCCAGCAGTTTAAAACTAGCGGGGGGGCCCAATGAGCAGTTCTTC
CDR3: CASSLKLAGGPNEQFF

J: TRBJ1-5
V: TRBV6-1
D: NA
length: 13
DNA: TGTGCCAGCAGTGATGGGGGGACTCAGCCCCAGCATTTT
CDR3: CASSDGGTQPQHF

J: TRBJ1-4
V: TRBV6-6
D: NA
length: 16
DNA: TGTGCCAGCAGTTTATCCCTCGGTCCGAGAAATGAAAAACTGTTTTTT
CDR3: CASSLSLGPRNEKLFF

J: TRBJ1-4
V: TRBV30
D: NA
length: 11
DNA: TGTGCCTGGAGTAGCCAGCGCAGGGGTGAGTTT
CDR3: CAWSSQRRGEF

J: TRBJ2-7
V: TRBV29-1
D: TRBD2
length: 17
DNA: TGCAGCGCCTCGCCCCCGGGACGCCGGGAGGGATCCTACGAGCAGTACTTC
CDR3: CSASPPGRREGSYEQYF